This T cell receptor (beta chain) was recovered during a study of T cells in Graves' hyperthyroidism and ophthalmopathy. Study-wide results and caveats: A median approximately 6.8 months before onset, the model predicted ophthalmopathy. Blood held most thyroid clonotypes expanded above 0.001 frequency.

In its sample, this clonotype was seen many times. Its antigen is unidentified. Researchers took RNA transcripts and amplified the TCR beta CDR3 regions from them. Carried out on the TCR CDR3, a first-round RT-PCR used the HTBI primer set. One entry per CDR3 protein results from TCRdb running MiXCR on the multiplex PCR reads. The sample consists of about 380,000 distinct CDR3 sequences, 18% of them appearing once. V lost 5 bases to trimming and J lost 1 base, with 11 bases between them. The CDR3 loop spans 14 amino acids. Per the germline V gene, CDR1 is SGHAT and CDR2 is FQNNGV. The diagnoses drew upon clinical symptoms, serum thyroxine and TRAb, thyroid ultrasound and orbital computed tomography.

The chain combines TRBV11-2 with TRBJ1-1, with D uncertain. Sequencing was carried out using blood. The receptor's source is a man aged 18 to 29 with Graves' ophthalmopathy. The DNA for the CDR3 is TGTGCCAGCAGCCTTGTCCTGTCGAACACTGAAGCTTTCTTT. Protein sequence: CASSLVLSNTEAFF.